These T cell receptor beta chains were read from a single sample in a study of Graves' ophthalmopathy and Graves' hyperthyroidism. Using its own MiXCR run on the multiplex PCR reads, TCRdb lists one record per CDR3 protein. The top ten hold 20% to 25% of the sample, which has some 48,000 distinct CDR3 sequences, roughly 52% seen once. The specimen was peripheral blood. Receptors originate from an adult man with Graves' ophthalmopathy. CDR3s include the opening cysteine and the closing phenylalanine or tryptophan. D genes are given only for firm matches. Some rows have no size entry. The others give once, few or many, or a class for an expanded clone.

CDR3nt: TGTGCCAGCAGTGACGCGGGAGCCACAGATACGCAGTATTTT
CDR3aa: CASSDAGATDTQYF
abundance: few
v_gene: TRBV6-4
j_gene: TRBJ2-3
d_gene: TRBD2

CDR3nt: TGTGCCACCAGTGACCGGCAGGGGGGAGAGACCCAGTACTTC
CDR3aa: CATSDRQGGETQYF
abundance: few
v_gene: TRBV24-1
j_gene: TRBJ2-5
d_gene: -

CDR3nt: TGTGCTAGCAGCTTACCGGGGAGGCGTGAGACCCAGTACTTC
CDR3aa: CASSLPGRRETQYF
abundance: many
v_gene: TRBV7-7
j_gene: TRBJ2-5
d_gene: -

CDR3nt: TGCGCCAGCAGCTTTGCAGGGGCTTTCTTT
CDR3aa: CASSFAGAFF
abundance: once
v_gene: TRBV5-1
j_gene: TRBJ1-1
d_gene: -

CDR3nt: TGCAGTGCTTTACAAACCGGGACTAGCGGGGAGCTGTTTTTT
CDR3aa: CSALQTGTSGELFF
abundance: -
v_gene: TRBV20-1
j_gene: TRBJ2-2
d_gene: TRBD2

CDR3nt: TGTGCCAGCAGCTCAAGGGGCGGGAGTAATTCACCCCTCCACTTT
CDR3aa: CASSSRGGSNSPLHF
abundance: few
v_gene: TRBV7-3
j_gene: TRBJ1-6
d_gene: -

CDR3nt: TGTGCCAGCAGTGAAGATCGGACAGCAAATGAGCATTATGGCTACACCTTC
CDR3aa: CASSEDRTANEHYGYTF
abundance: -
v_gene: TRBV2
j_gene: TRBJ1-2
d_gene: -

CDR3nt: TGTGCCAGCAGTCCCTCGTTTTTACAGGGTCCTGACGAGCAGTACTTC
CDR3aa: CASSPSFLQGPDEQYF
abundance: many
v_gene: TRBV6-5
j_gene: TRBJ2-7
d_gene: -

CDR3nt: TGTGCCAGCAGTTCCCTTTTGGCCAGAGGCGGCCATGAGCAGTTCTTC
CDR3aa: CASSSLLARGGHEQFF
abundance: many
v_gene: TRBV12-3/TRBV12-4
j_gene: TRBJ2-1
d_gene: -

CDR3nt: TGTGCCTGGAGTGCCGGGACAGATAATTCACCCCTCCACTTT
CDR3aa: CAWSAGTDNSPLHF
abundance: many
v_gene: TRBV30
j_gene: TRBJ1-6
d_gene: TRBD1

CDR3nt: TGTGCCAGCAGCGTAAATGAAGGGCAGGGGGTTAAAAATGAGCAGTTCTTC
CDR3aa: CASSVNEGQGVKNEQFF
abundance: many
v_gene: TRBV9
j_gene: TRBJ2-1
d_gene: TRBD1

CDR3nt: TGTGCCAGCAGACCAACAGGGACGGGAAACACCATATATTTT
CDR3aa: CASRPTGTGNTIYF
abundance: -
v_gene: TRBV7-8
j_gene: TRBJ1-3
d_gene: -

CDR3nt: TGTGCCAGCAGCCGAGGATCCTACAATGAGCAGTTCTTC
CDR3aa: CASSRGSYNEQFF
abundance: -
v_gene: TRBV25-1
j_gene: TRBJ2-1
d_gene: -

CDR3nt: TGTGCCACCAGTGATTTGAAGTCTTCCACTCCTCGCCTCTTC
CDR3aa: CATSDLKSSTPRLF
abundance: few
v_gene: TRBV24-1
j_gene: TRBJ2-5
d_gene: -

CDR3nt: TGTGCCAGCAGCCCAACCTTCCCGACAGGGTACCACGAGCAGTACTTC
CDR3aa: CASSPTFPTGYHEQYF
abundance: many
v_gene: TRBV7-6
j_gene: TRBJ2-7
d_gene: TRBD1

CDR3nt: TGCAGCGTCGCCACAACAGGGAGCGGTTCACCCCTCCACTTT
CDR3aa: CSVATTGSGSPLHF
abundance: -
v_gene: TRBV29-1
j_gene: TRBJ1-6
d_gene: -

CDR3nt: TGTGCCAGCAGAGGAGGTCGTTCCTACAATGAGCAGTTCTTC
CDR3aa: CASRGGRSYNEQFF
abundance: few
v_gene: TRBV11-2
j_gene: TRBJ2-1
d_gene: -

CDR3nt: TGCAGTGCTAGAGGTCTGGGACTGTACTACAATGAGCAGTTCTTC
CDR3aa: CSARGLGLYYNEQFF
abundance: many
v_gene: TRBV20-1
j_gene: TRBJ2-1
d_gene: -

CDR3nt: TGTGCCAGCTCACCCGGACTAGCGGGAATCACCGAGCAGTACTTC
CDR3aa: CASSPGLAGITEQYF
abundance: -
v_gene: TRBV18
j_gene: TRBJ2-7
d_gene: TRBD2

CDR3nt: TGCGCCAGCATGGGAGCGGGGGGTTTGAGATCGGTGGATACGCAGTATTTT
CDR3aa: CASMGAGGLRSVDTQYF
abundance: -
v_gene: TRBV4-1
j_gene: TRBJ2-3
d_gene: TRBD2

CDR3nt: TGCAGTGCCCACCGGACTAGCGGGCTGACAGATACGCAGTATTTT
CDR3aa: CSAHRTSGLTDTQYF
abundance: -
v_gene: TRBV20-1
j_gene: TRBJ2-3
d_gene: TRBD2

CDR3nt: TGTGCCAGCAGCGGTAACAGAGCTACCCAAACTAACTATGGCTACACCTTC
CDR3aa: CASSGNRATQTNYGYTF
abundance: -
v_gene: TRBV7-8
j_gene: TRBJ1-2
d_gene: -

CDR3nt: TGTGCCAGCATCCCCCCGCGGGCGGGAGTCCTCAATACGCAGTATTTT
CDR3aa: CASIPPRAGVLNTQYF
abundance: many
v_gene: TRBV6-1
j_gene: TRBJ2-3
d_gene: TRBD2

CDR3nt: TGTGCCAGCAGCTTAGCGGGGGGCTCCACCTACGAGCAGTACTTC
CDR3aa: CASSLAGGSTYEQYF
abundance: -
v_gene: TRBV7-2
j_gene: TRBJ2-7
d_gene: -

CDR3nt: TGTGCCACCAGTGATAGAACTCGAAATGAGCAGTTCTTC
CDR3aa: CATSDRTRNEQFF
abundance: few
v_gene: TRBV24-1
j_gene: TRBJ2-1
d_gene: -

CDR3nt: TGTGCCAGCCTAGTTGGGAGAACCGGGGGGCTGTCTTTT
CDR3aa: CASLVGRTGGLSF
abundance: -
v_gene: TRBV19
j_gene: TRBJ2-2
d_gene: -

CDR3nt: TGTGCCAGCAGCGACGGGACCCTCCTCCCGGAGTACTTC
CDR3aa: CASSDGTLLPEYF
abundance: many
v_gene: TRBV6-1
j_gene: TRBJ2-7
d_gene: -

CDR3nt: TGTGCCAGCAGTGAAGCGCTTCCGACTAGCGGGATGGAGACCCAGTACTTC
CDR3aa: CASSEALPTSGMETQYF
abundance: -
v_gene: TRBV2
j_gene: TRBJ2-5
d_gene: TRBD2

CDR3nt: TGCGCCAGCAGCCCTGGACAGCCAAGGGAAGATACGCAGTATTTT
CDR3aa: CASSPGQPREDTQYF
abundance: many
v_gene: TRBV5-1
j_gene: TRBJ2-3
d_gene: -

CDR3nt: TGTGCCAGTAGGGCAGGTGGGCAGGATAGCAATCAGCCCCAGCATTTT
CDR3aa: CASRAGGQDSNQPQHF
abundance: few
v_gene: TRBV19
j_gene: TRBJ1-5
d_gene: -

CDR3nt: TGCGCCAGCAGCGTTATCCCCGGGACTAGTTCAGAGGAGCAGTTCTTC
CDR3aa: CASSVIPGTSSEEQFF
abundance: many
v_gene: TRBV5-1
j_gene: TRBJ2-1
d_gene: TRBD2

CDR3nt: TGCAGTGCTAGAAGCCCGGCCTATGAGCAGTTCTTC
CDR3aa: CSARSPAYEQFF
abundance: -
v_gene: TRBV20-1
j_gene: TRBJ2-1
d_gene: -

CDR3nt: TGTGCCAGCAGCGGAGGGGTCCTTGGCACAGATACGCAGTATTTT
CDR3aa: CASSGGVLGTDTQYF
abundance: many
v_gene: TRBV6-1
j_gene: TRBJ2-3
d_gene: -

CDR3nt: TGTGCCAGCAGTTTTTTCGACAGGGACACAGATACGCAGTATTTT
CDR3aa: CASSFFDRDTDTQYF
abundance: many
v_gene: TRBV28
j_gene: TRBJ2-3
d_gene: TRBD1

CDR3nt: TGTGCCAGCAGCTTAGTTGGGATAGCGGGAGGAGAGACCCAGTACTTC
CDR3aa: CASSLVGIAGGETQYF
abundance: -
v_gene: TRBV7-2
j_gene: TRBJ2-5
d_gene: TRBD2

CDR3nt: TGTGCCAGCAGCTTAATAGCAGATGATGGAGCTTTCTTT
CDR3aa: CASSLIADDGAFF
abundance: -
v_gene: TRBV7-3
j_gene: TRBJ1-1
d_gene: -

CDR3nt: TGTGCCAGCAGCTTAGCCAGCGGGGAGACCCAGTACTTC
CDR3aa: CASSLASGETQYF
abundance: few
v_gene: TRBV7-2
j_gene: TRBJ2-5
d_gene: -

CDR3nt: TGTGCCAGCAGTCCCGCCACAGGGGAGCTGTTTTTT
CDR3aa: CASSPATGELFF
abundance: few
v_gene: TRBV28
j_gene: TRBJ2-2
d_gene: -

CDR3nt: TGTGCCAGCCTCCGGCGGGGCACTGAAGCTTTCTTT
CDR3aa: CASLRRGTEAFF
abundance: -
v_gene: TRBV11-2
j_gene: TRBJ1-1
d_gene: -

CDR3nt: TGTGCCAGTGTACAGGGACCGGGCGACACCATATATTTT
CDR3aa: CASVQGPGDTIYF
abundance: many
v_gene: TRBV5-4
j_gene: TRBJ1-3
d_gene: -

CDR3nt: TGCAGTGCTATTCGACTAGCGGGATCCACAGATACGCAGTATTTT
CDR3aa: CSAIRLAGSTDTQYF
abundance: once
v_gene: TRBV20-1
j_gene: TRBJ2-3
d_gene: TRBD2

CDR3nt: TGTGCCAGCAGCAATCCCCCTAGCGGTGGCAATGAGCAGTTCTTC
CDR3aa: CASSNPPSGGNEQFF
abundance: -
v_gene: TRBV9
j_gene: TRBJ2-1
d_gene: TRBD2

CDR3nt: TGCAGTGCCAAGGGACAGGACGAGCAGTACTTC
CDR3aa: CSAKGQDEQYF
abundance: -
v_gene: TRBV20-1
j_gene: TRBJ2-7
d_gene: TRBD1

CDR3nt: TGTGCCAGCGGACGGACTGTCTGGTCCGGGGAGCTGTTTTTT
CDR3aa: CASGRTVWSGELFF
abundance: -
v_gene: TRBV2
j_gene: TRBJ2-2
d_gene: -

CDR3nt: TGTGCCAGCAATATACAGGGTAACTATGGCTACACCTTC
CDR3aa: CASNIQGNYGYTF
abundance: -
v_gene: TRBV12-3/TRBV12-4
j_gene: TRBJ1-2
d_gene: -

CDR3nt: TGTGCCACCTTGGCGGGGGGGCTGGAGACCCAGTACTTC
CDR3aa: CATLAGGLETQYF
abundance: -
v_gene: TRBV7-9
j_gene: TRBJ2-5
d_gene: TRBD2

CDR3nt: TGTGCCAGCAGCTTAAGCCCACCCCGTGTGGCTGGCTACACCTTC
CDR3aa: CASSLSPPRVAGYTF
abundance: -
v_gene: TRBV7-3
j_gene: TRBJ1-2
d_gene: -

CDR3nt: TGTGCCAGCAGCTTAGGCGGGGGAGTTGAAAAACTGTTTTTT
CDR3aa: CASSLGGGVEKLFF
abundance: many
v_gene: TRBV7-2
j_gene: TRBJ1-4
d_gene: -

CDR3nt: TGCGCCAGCAGCTCGGATCCGGGACAGGGGGCATCCGGGGGCTACACCTTC
CDR3aa: CASSSDPGQGASGGYTF
abundance: many
v_gene: TRBV5-1
j_gene: TRBJ1-2
d_gene: TRBD1

CDR3nt: TGTGCCAGCAGTGAAGGGGGCGTGGTAATCGAGCAGTACTTC
CDR3aa: CASSEGGVVIEQYF
abundance: many
v_gene: TRBV6-1
j_gene: TRBJ2-7
d_gene: -

CDR3nt: TGCGCCAGCAGCCCCACGGCCCAGAACACTGAAGCTTTCTTT
CDR3aa: CASSPTAQNTEAFF
abundance: many
v_gene: TRBV5-1
j_gene: TRBJ1-1
d_gene: -

CDR3nt: TGTGCCAGCAGCCCCCAGGACTATGGCTACACCTTC
CDR3aa: CASSPQDYGYTF
abundance: once
v_gene: TRBV9
j_gene: TRBJ1-2
d_gene: -

CDR3nt: TGTGCCAGCAGCTTGGGGGACAGCTCCTCTGGGGCCAACGTCCTGACTTTC
CDR3aa: CASSLGDSSSGANVLTF
abundance: few
v_gene: TRBV5-4
j_gene: TRBJ2-6
d_gene: TRBD1

CDR3nt: TGCAGTGCAGCGAAGGGACTAGCGGGCAATGAGCAGTTCTTC
CDR3aa: CSAAKGLAGNEQFF
abundance: many
v_gene: TRBV20-1
j_gene: TRBJ2-1
d_gene: TRBD2

CDR3nt: TGTGCCAGCACCCGGCCCCCGCCTGGCAATGAGCAGTTCTTC
CDR3aa: CASTRPPPGNEQFF
abundance: many
v_gene: TRBV28
j_gene: TRBJ2-1
d_gene: -

CDR3nt: TGCAGTGCTAGTACGACAGGGATAAATTCACCCCTCCACTTT
CDR3aa: CSASTTGINSPLHF
abundance: medium-sized
v_gene: TRBV20-1
j_gene: TRBJ1-6
d_gene: TRBD1

CDR3nt: TGTGCCAGCAGCTTAACAGGGGGCACAGATACGCAGTATTTT
CDR3aa: CASSLTGGTDTQYF
abundance: -
v_gene: TRBV7-9
j_gene: TRBJ2-3
d_gene: TRBD1

CDR3nt: TGTGCCAGCAGGGGGACTAGCGGGGGGGCCTACGGGGATTTT
CDR3aa: CASRGTSGGAYGDF
abundance: many
v_gene: TRBV6-6
j_gene: TRBJ2-3
d_gene: TRBD2

CDR3nt: TGTGCCAGCAGTGATACAGGGGGCGGGTACGAGCAGTACTTC
CDR3aa: CASSDTGGGYEQYF
abundance: -
v_gene: TRBV7-9
j_gene: TRBJ2-7
d_gene: TRBD1